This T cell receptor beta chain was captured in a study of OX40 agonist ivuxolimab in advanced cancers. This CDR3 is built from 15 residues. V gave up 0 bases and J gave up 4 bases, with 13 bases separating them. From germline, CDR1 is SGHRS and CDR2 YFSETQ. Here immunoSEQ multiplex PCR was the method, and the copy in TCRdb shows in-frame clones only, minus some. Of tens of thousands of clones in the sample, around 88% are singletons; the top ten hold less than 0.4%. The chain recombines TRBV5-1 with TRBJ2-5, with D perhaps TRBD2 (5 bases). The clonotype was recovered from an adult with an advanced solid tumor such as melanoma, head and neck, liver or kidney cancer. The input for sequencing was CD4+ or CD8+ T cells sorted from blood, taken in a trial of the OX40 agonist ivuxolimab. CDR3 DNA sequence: TGCGCCAGCAGCTTGGCCTTGAGGGTAGGAGAGACCCAGTACTTC. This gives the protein CASSLALRVGETQYF.